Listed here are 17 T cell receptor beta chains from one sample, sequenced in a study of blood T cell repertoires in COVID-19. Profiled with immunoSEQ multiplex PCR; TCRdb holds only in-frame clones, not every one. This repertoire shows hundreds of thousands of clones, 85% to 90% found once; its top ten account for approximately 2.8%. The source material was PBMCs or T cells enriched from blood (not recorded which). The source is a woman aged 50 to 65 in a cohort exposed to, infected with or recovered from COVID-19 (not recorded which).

The CDR3 nucleotides read TGTGCCAGCAGCTCGGAGGGCCGTACGCAGTATTTT. Residues: CASSSEGRTQYF. The genes are TRBV9 and TRBJ2-3; TRBD2 is a possible D gene (6 bases). Germline V lookup: CDR1 SGDLS, CDR2 YYNGEE. With 4 bases removed from V and 8 bases from J, the gap between germline ends came to 11 bases. This CDR3 is 12 amino acids long.

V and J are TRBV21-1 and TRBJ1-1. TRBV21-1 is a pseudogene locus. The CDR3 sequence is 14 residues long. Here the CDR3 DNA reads TGTGCCAGCAGCAAAGCGGAGAGGAACACTGAAGCTTTCTTT. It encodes CASSKAERNTEAFF.

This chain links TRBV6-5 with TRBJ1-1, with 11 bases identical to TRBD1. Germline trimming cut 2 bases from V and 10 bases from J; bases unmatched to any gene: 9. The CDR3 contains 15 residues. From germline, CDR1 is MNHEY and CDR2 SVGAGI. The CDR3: CASSYDRTGGTGAFF. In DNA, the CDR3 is TGTGCCAGCAGTTACGACCGGACAGGGGGCACCGGAGCTTTCTTT.

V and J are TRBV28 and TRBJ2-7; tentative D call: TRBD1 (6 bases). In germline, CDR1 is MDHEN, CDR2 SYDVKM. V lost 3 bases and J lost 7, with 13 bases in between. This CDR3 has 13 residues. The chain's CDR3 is CASSFLGGWEQYF. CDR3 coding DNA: TGTGCCAGCAGTTTTTTAGGGGGTTGGGAGCAGTACTTC.

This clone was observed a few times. In DNA, the CDR3 is TGTGCCAGCAGCTTGGCAGGGGGCGGCGAGCAGTACTTC. Translation gives CASSLAGGGEQYF. V is TRBV7-9 and J is TRBJ2-7; 8 nucleotides match TRBD1. CDR1 SEHNR and CDR2 FQNEAQ come from the germline V gene (reference sequence). The CDR3 totals 13 residues. The J segment lost 6 bases and the V segment lost 3 bases, leaving 4 bases of the junction unmatched.

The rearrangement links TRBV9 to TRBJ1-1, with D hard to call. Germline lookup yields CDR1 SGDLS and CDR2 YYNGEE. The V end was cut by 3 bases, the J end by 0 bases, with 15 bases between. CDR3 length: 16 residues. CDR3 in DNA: TGTGCCAGCAGCGACGTAGGAGGCCCCCTGAACACTGAAGCTTTCTTT. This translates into CASSDVGGPLNTEAFF.

The CDR3 reads CASSNQFPDTQYF. The DNA for the CDR3 is TGTGCCAGCAGCAATCAATTCCCCGATACGCAGTATTTT. V and J are TRBV21-1 and TRBJ2-3; the DNA was not compared with TRBD1, the D call given in the table. TRBV21-1 is a pseudogene. The CDR3 is 13 residues long.

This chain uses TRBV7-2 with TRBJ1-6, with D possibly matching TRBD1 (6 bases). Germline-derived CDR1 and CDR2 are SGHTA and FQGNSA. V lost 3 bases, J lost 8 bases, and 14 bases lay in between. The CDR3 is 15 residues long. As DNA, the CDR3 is TGTGCCAGCAGCTTCCGGGACACAGGATATTCACCCCTCCACTTT. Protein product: CASSFRDTGYSPLHF. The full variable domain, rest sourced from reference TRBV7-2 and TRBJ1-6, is GAGVSQSPSNKVTEKGKDVELRCDPISGHTALYWYRQSLGQGLEFLIYFQGNSAPDKSGLPSDRFSAERTGGSVSTLTIQRTQQEDSAVYLCASSFRDTGYSPLHFGNGTRLTVT.

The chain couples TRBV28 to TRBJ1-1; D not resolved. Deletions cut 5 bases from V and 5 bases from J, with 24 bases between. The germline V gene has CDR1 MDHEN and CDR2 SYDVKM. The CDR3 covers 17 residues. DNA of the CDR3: TGTGCCAGCAGTAACACGGGGTATGGGGAGGTGCCAACTGAAGCTTTCTTT. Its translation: CASSNTGYGEVPTEAFF. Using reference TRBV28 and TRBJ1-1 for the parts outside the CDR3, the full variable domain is DVKVTQSSRYLVKRTGEKVFLECVQDMDHENMFWYRQDPGLGLRLIYFSYDVKMKEKGDIPEGYSVSREKKERFSLILESASTNQTSMYLCASSNTGYGEVPTEAFFGQGTRLTVV.

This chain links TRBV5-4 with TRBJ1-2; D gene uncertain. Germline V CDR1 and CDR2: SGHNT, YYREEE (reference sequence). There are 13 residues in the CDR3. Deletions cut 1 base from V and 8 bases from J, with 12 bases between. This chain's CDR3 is CASSLNNDMGYTF. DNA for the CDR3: TGTGCCAGCAGCTTGAACAACGATATGGGCTACACCTTC.

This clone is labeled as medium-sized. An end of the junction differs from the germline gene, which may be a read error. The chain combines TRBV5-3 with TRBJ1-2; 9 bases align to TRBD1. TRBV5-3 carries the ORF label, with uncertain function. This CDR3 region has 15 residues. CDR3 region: CARRLGTGFFYGYTF. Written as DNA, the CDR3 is TGTGCCAGAAGGTTGGGGACAGGGTTTTTCTATGGCTACACCTTC.

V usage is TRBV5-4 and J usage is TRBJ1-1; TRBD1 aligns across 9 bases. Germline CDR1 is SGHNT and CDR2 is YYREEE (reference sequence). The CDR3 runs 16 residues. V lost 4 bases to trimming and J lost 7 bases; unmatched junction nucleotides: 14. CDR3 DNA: TGTGCCAGCAGCCCTGACAGGGGGTCAGCGCGGAGTGAAGCTTTCTTT. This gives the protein CASSPDRGSARSEAFF.

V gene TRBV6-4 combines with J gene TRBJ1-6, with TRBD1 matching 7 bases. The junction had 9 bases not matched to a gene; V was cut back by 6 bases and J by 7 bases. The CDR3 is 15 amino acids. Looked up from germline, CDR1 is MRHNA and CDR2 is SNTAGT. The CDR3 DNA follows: TGTGCCAGCAGACTCGACAGGGCCCCAAATTCACCCCTCCACTTT. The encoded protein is CASRLDRAPNSPLHF.

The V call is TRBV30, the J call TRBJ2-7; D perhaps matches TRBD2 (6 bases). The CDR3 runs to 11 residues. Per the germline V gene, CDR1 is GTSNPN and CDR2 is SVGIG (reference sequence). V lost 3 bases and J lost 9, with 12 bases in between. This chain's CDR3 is CAWRRDLGQYF. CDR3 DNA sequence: TGTGCCTGGAGGCGGGACCTTGGGCAGTACTTC.

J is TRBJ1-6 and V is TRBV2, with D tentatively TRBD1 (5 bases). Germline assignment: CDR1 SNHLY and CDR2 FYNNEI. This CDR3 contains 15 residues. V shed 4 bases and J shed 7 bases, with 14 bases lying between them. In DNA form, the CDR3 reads TGTGCCAGCAGTGCGACAGAGGCTAGAAATTCACCCCTCCACTTT. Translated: CASSATEARNSPLHF.

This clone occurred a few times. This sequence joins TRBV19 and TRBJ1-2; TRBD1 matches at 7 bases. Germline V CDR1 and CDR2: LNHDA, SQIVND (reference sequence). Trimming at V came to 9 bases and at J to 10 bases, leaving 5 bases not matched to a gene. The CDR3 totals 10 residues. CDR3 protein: CASVGTAYTF. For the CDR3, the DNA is TGTGCCAGCGTTGGGACAGCCTACACCTTC. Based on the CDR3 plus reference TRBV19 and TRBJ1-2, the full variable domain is DGGITQSPKYLFRKEGQNVTLSCEQNLNHDAMYWYRQDPGQGLRLIYYSQIVNDFQKGDIAEGYSVSREKKESFPLTVTSAQKNPTAFYLCASVGTAYTFGSGTRLTVV.

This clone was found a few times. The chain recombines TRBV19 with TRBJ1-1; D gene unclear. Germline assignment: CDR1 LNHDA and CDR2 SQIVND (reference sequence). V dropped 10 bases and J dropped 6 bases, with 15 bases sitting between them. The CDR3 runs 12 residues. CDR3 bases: TGTGCCACCCCGAGGCCGAGGGCTGAAGCTTTCTTT. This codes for CATPRPRAEAFF.